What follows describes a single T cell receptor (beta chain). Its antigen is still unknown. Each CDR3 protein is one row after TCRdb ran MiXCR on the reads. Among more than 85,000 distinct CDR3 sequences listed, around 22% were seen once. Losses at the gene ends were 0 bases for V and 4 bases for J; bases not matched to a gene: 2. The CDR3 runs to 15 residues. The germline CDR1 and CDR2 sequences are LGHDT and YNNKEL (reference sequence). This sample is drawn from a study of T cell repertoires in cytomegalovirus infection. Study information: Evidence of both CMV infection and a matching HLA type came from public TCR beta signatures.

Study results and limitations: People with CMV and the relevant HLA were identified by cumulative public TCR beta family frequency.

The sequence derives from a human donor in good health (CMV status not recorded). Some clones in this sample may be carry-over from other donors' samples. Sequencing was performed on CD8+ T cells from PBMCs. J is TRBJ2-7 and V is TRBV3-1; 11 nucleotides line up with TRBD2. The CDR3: CASSQDSSGRYEQYF. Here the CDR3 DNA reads TGTGCCAGCAGCCAAGATTCTAGCGGGAGGTACGAGCAGTACTTC.